This TCR beta chain was found in a study of T-cell reconstitution after alpha-beta-depleted transplantation in children. V shed 2 bases, J shed 1 base, and the junction held 3 bases outside the gene matches. The CDR3 contains 15 residues. Per the germline V gene, CDR1 is KGHSH and CDR2 is LQKENI. Unique molecular identifiers were incorporated into the prepared TCRbeta library. TCRdb reprocessed the PCR reads via MiXCR and lists one record per CDR3 protein. The sample records about 540,000 distinct CDR3 sequences, around 16% being singletons. The source of this sequence is a human donor who donated a stem cell graft to a child with acute lymphoblastic leukemia. The input for sequencing was PBMCs from the stem cell graft donor, taken from the stem cell graft. The rearrangement uses TRBV18 and TRBJ2-3, with 7 bases matching TRBD2. The CDR3: CASSPFLAGTDTQYF. In nucleotides, the CDR3 is TGTGCCAGCTCACCATTCCTAGCGGGCACAGATACGCAGTATTTT.